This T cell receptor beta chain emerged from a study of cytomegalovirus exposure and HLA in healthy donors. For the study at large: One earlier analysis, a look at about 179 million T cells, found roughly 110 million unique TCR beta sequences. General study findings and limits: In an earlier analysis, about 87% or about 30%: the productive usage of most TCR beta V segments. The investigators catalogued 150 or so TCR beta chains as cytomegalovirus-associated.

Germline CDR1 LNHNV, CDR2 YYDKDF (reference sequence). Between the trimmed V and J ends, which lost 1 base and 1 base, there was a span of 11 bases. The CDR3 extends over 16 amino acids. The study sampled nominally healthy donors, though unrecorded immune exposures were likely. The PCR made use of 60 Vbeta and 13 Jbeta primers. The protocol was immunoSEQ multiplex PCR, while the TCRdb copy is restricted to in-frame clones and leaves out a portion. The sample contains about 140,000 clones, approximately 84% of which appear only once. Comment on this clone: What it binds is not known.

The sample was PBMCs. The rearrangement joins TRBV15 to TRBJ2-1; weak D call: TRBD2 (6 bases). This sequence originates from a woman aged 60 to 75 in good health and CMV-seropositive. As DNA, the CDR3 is TGTGCCACCAGCAGAGGCATGGGGGGATCCTACAATGAGCAGTTCTTC. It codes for CATSRGMGGSYNEQFF.